These 11 T cell receptor beta chains came from one sample sequenced in a study of shared clonotypes between healthy human individuals. Using immunoSEQ multiplex PCR, the repertoire was profiled, and TCRdb retains in-frame clones only, with some absent. The sample comprises 550,000 to 800,000 clones, about 74% of which are singletons, and roughly 1.7% rests with the top ten. Source material: memory CD4+ T cells sorted from blood. Subset reported: CD45RA-negative fraction. These receptors were taken from a woman younger than 45 in good health.

The gene calls are TRBV4-1 and TRBJ2-1, with D perhaps matching TRBD2 (6 bases). CDR3 size: 16 residues. V lost 6 bases and J lost 4, with 19 bases in between. Germline V CDR1 and CDR2: MGHRA, YSYEKL. The CDR3 sequence is CASSRDSSNQYNEQFF. The DNA for the CDR3 is TGCGCCAGCAGTCGGGACTCCTCGAACCAATACAATGAGCAGTTCTTC.

The genes are TRBV6-5 and TRBJ2-2; D unclear. The CDR3 length is 14 residues. Looked up from germline, CDR1 is MNHEY and CDR2 is SVGAGI. Trimming left V 6 bases short and J 1 base short, with 9 bases between. CDR3: CASSRRENTGELFF. CDR3 sequence (DNA): TGTGCCAGCAGCCGGAGAGAGAACACCGGGGAGCTGTTTTTT.

This clone was counted once. This sequence joins TRBV5-1 and TRBJ2-7; 12 positions agree with TRBD2. The CDR3 has 18 residues. The germline gives CDR1 SGHRS, CDR2 YFSETQ. J lost 7 bases, V lost 6 bases, and 20 bases had no gene match. CDR3 residues: CASTRAEDNLAGGREQYF. The DNA for the CDR3 is TGCGCCAGCACCAGGGCGGAGGATAATCTAGCGGGAGGGCGGGAGCAGTACTTC.

The chain is built from TRBV10-3 and TRBJ2-4; TRBD2 matches at 8 bases. CDR1 ENHRY and CDR2 SYGVKD come from the germline V gene. J gave up 5 bases and V 3 bases, and 6 bases lay outside the gene matches. The length of the CDR3 is 15 residues. The CDR3 region is CAISDGGTRQNIQYF. The DNA of the CDR3 is TGTGCCATCAGTGATGGTGGGACTAGGCAAAACATTCAGTACTTC.

This chain links TRBV15 with TRBJ2-7; TRBD1 matches 8 bases. The CDR3 sequence is 14 residues long. Trimming at V came to 3 bases and at J to 3 bases, leaving 4 bases not matched to a gene. From germline, CDR1 is LNHNV and CDR2 YYDKDF (reference sequence). CDR3 bases: TGTGCCACCAGCAGGGAAACAGGGGGCTACGAGCAGTACTTC. Translation: CATSRETGGYEQYF.

The chain has TRBV13 and TRBJ2-3; D gene uncertain. Trimming took off 1 base at V and 3 bases at J, with 5 bases between the two ends. Germline-derived CDR1 and CDR2 are PRHDT and FYEKMQ (reference sequence). CDR3 length equals 13 residues. The CDR3 spells CASSLAGTDTQYF. The DNA of the CDR3 is TGTGCCAGCAGCTTAGCCGGGACAGATACGCAGTATTTT.

This rearrangement joins TRBV5-1 to TRBJ2-1; D unresolved. Germline loops: CDR1 SGHRS, CDR2 YFSETQ. Trimming took off 6 bases at V and 0 bases at J, with 10 bases between the two ends. This CDR3 region has 14 residues. The CDR3 here is CASNLQSSYNEQFF. The DNA of the CDR3 is TGCGCCAGCAATCTTCAGAGCTCCTACAATGAGCAGTTCTTC.

The V and J genes are TRBV5-4 and TRBJ2-7, with 8 positions matching TRBD2. V lost 3 bases to trimming and J lost 0 bases; unmatched junction nucleotides: 2. CDR3 length: 14 residues. Germline values: CDR1 SGHNT, CDR2 YYREEE (reference sequence). The CDR3 nucleotides are TGTGCCAGCAGCTCCGGACTAGCCTCCTACGAGCAGTACTTC. Its translation is CASSSGLASYEQYF.

V is TRBV6-4 and J is TRBJ2-2, with 10 positions matching TRBD2. The CDR3 is 16 residues long. Losses at the gene ends were 3 bases for V and 1 base for J; bases not matched to a gene: 2. Germline CDR1 and CDR2: MRHNA and SNTAGT. The CDR3 nucleotides read TGTGCCAGCAGTGATTGGACTAGCGGGAACACCGGGGAGCTGTTTTTT. As protein: CASSDWTSGNTGELFF.

The chain is built from TRBV10-1 and TRBJ2-7, with D perhaps matching TRBD2 (6 bases). V was trimmed by 3 bases and J by 4 bases, leaving 13 bases between them. The CDR3 has 14 amino acids. The germline V gene encodes CDR1 WNHNN and CDR2 SYGVQD (reference sequence). The DNA for the CDR3 is TGCGCCAGCAGTGACGGGGGAGCAACATACGAGCAGTACTTC. This sequence encodes CASSDGGATYEQYF.

The chain links TRBV5-1 to TRBJ2-2; maybe TRBD1 (6 bases). The CDR3 runs 16 residues. Germline V lookup: CDR1 SGHRS, CDR2 YFSETQ. V lost 4 bases, J lost 5 bases, and 18 bases lay in between. CDR3 region: CASSRTNTGQTGELFF. The CDR3 bases are TGCGCCAGCAGCCGTACAAATACCGGACAGACCGGGGAGCTGTTTTTT. Variable domain in full (rest from reference TRBV5-1 and TRBJ2-2): KAGVTQTPRYLIKTRGQQVTLSCSPISGHRSVSWYQQTPGQGLQFLFEYFSETQRNKGNFPGRFSGRQFSNSRSEMNVSTLELGDSALYLCASSRTNTGQTGELFFGEGSRLTVL.